A single sample gave rise to the 32 T cell receptor beta chains below, sequenced in a study of CXCR3-negative and CXCR3-positive naive CD8 T cells. Via 5' RACE with UMI labels, TRB cDNA libraries were prepared. One entry per CDR3 protein, without DNA, is what TCRdb gives after re-calling the 5' RACE reads. The sample's table shows tens of thousands of distinct CDR3 sequences. Sequenced sample: memory CD8+ T cells from blood. The source of these receptors is a human donor in good health. Some clones in this sample may be carry-over from other donors' samples.

This CDR3 is CSASRRNDNEQFF. The genes are TRBV20-1 and TRBJ2-1. The CDR3 runs to 13 residues. CDR1 DFQATT and CDR2 SNEGSKA come from the germline V gene (reference sequence).

V usage is TRBV28 and J usage is TRBJ2-7; TCRdb outputs TRBD2, but without DNA this stays unchecked. CDR3 length: 17 residues. CDR1 MDHEN and CDR2 SYDVKM come from the germline V gene. The CDR3 spells CASSPQGTGVEGDEQYF. Based on the CDR3 plus reference TRBV28 and TRBJ2-7, the full variable domain is DVKVTQSSRYLVKRTGEKVFLECVQDMDHENMFWYRQDPGLGLRLIYFSYDVKMKEKGDIPEGYSVSREKKERFSLILESASTNQTSMYLCASSPQGTGVEGDEQYFGPGTRLTVT.

This rearrangement joins TRBV6-2 or TRBV6-3 to TRBJ2-3; TCRdb's D call of TRBD2 is untestable without DNA. Germline V lookup: CDR1 MNHEY, CDR2 SVGEGT. This CDR3 spans 15 amino acids. The CDR3 is CASSYAAGGSDTQYF.

The chain links TRBV15 to TRBJ2-2; TCRdb's D gene call, TRBD1, goes unchecked for lack of DNA. The CDR3 is made up of 18 amino acids. The germline V gene encodes CDR1 LNHNV and CDR2 YYDKDF (reference sequence). The CDR3: CATSAEPNRGLDTGELFF.

The chain uses TRBV3-1 and TRBJ2-7; TCRdb's assignment of TRBD2 cannot be checked, as there is no DNA. Germline V gives CDR1 LGHDT, CDR2 YNNKEL (reference sequence). The CDR3 is 15 residues long. The CDR3 here is CASSQGLRGGPEQYF.

The chain uses TRBV30 and TRBJ2-1. This CDR3 has 13 amino acids. The germline CDR1 and CDR2 sequences are GTSNPN and SVGIG (reference sequence). The CDR3 sequence: CAWSDSSYNEQFF.

CDR3 sequence: CASSTISEQFF. The chain recombines TRBV28 with TRBJ2-1. This CDR3 region has 11 residues. Per germline, CDR1 MDHEN and CDR2 SYDVKM.

The chain uses TRBV6-2 or TRBV6-3 and TRBJ2-3; the TRBD1 assignment by TCRdb is unverifiable without DNA. This CDR3 comprises 14 residues. Germline V gene data show CDR1 as MNHEY and CDR2 as SVGEGT. CDR3 sequence: CASSLRDRTDTQYF.

This chain uses TRBV4-3 with TRBJ2-6. The CDR3 consists of 17 residues. The germline CDR1 and CDR2 sequences are LGHNA and YSLEER. The chain's CDR3 is CASSPPSGISGANVLTF.

The genes are TRBV20-1 and TRBJ2-1; TCRdb lists TRBD2, though no DNA is available to test this call. Germline assignment: CDR1 DFQATT and CDR2 SNEGSKA (reference sequence). The length of the CDR3 is 12 residues. The CDR3 sequence is CSAREREVEQFF.

V and J are TRBV3-1 and TRBJ2-1. CDR3 length: 16 amino acids. Germline lookup yields CDR1 LGHDT and CDR2 YNNKEL (reference sequence). The CDR3 here is CASSQDLVGTYNEQFF.

This chain joins TRBV29-1 and TRBJ2-6. The CDR3 is 13 amino acids. CDR1 is SQVTM and CDR2 is ANQGSEA in the germline V gene. CDR3 region: CSVAVAGANVLTF.

The chain has TRBV27 and TRBJ2-3; without DNA, the TCRdb call of TRBD1 cannot be checked. Germline loops: CDR1 MNHEY, CDR2 SMNVEV (reference sequence). The CDR3 contains 15 residues. Here the CDR3 reads CASSGPPSGDDTQYF.

CDR3 loop: CASSLDGAHEQYF. The chain links TRBV5-1 to TRBJ2-7. Germline-derived CDR1 and CDR2 are SGHRS and YFSETQ. This CDR3 has 13 residues.

This sequence joins TRBV20-1 and TRBJ2-7. The CDR3 extends over 13 amino acids. The germline V gene has CDR1 DFQATT and CDR2 SNEGSKA (reference sequence). The CDR3 region is CSARDRLFYEQYF.

V is TRBV5-6 and J is TRBJ2-1; TCRdb calls TRBD1, which cannot be checked without DNA. CDR3 length: 14 residues. CDR1 SGHDT and CDR2 YYEEEE come from the germline V gene. CDR3 protein: CASSPGTDYNEQFF.

The chain recombines TRBV7-9 with TRBJ2-7. The V gene's germline CDR1 is SEHNR and CDR2 FQNEAQ (reference sequence). CDR3 size: 12 residues. The CDR3: CASSLGSVEQYF.

J is TRBJ2-1 and V is TRBV29-1; absent DNA, TCRdb's TRBD1 call cannot be checked. Per germline, CDR1 SQVTM and CDR2 ANQGSEA. The CDR3 totals 13 residues. CDR3 sequence: CSVCPPGSNEQFF.

The chain carries TRBV3-1 and TRBJ1-1. Germline V gene data show CDR1 as LGHDT and CDR2 as YNNKEL (reference sequence). The CDR3 totals 13 residues. The CDR3 protein is CASSPTADTEAFF.

The chain couples TRBV14 to TRBJ2-3; the TRBD1 assignment by TCRdb is unverifiable without DNA. Germline CDR1 is SGHDN and CDR2 is FVKESK. This CDR3 is built from 18 residues. The CDR3 region is CASSHSRRQGTYTDTQYF.

CDR3 sequence: CSVGDSSNQPQHF. The chain carries TRBV29-1 and TRBJ1-5; TCRdb's assignment of TRBD1 cannot be checked, as there is no DNA. CDR1 and CDR2 (germline): SQVTM, ANQGSEA. There are 13 residues in the CDR3.

This sequence joins TRBV4-2 and TRBJ2-1; with no DNA, the TCRdb D assignment of TRBD2 cannot be verified. CDR3 length: 17 amino acids. Per the germline V gene, CDR1 is LGHNA and CDR2 is YNFKEQ. The CDR3 reads CASSLTLEGSSYNEQFF.

V and J are TRBV6-6 and TRBJ2-7; TCRdb picks TRBD1, but there is no DNA to check that call. The CDR3 sequence is 12 residues long. Germline-derived CDR1 and CDR2 are MNHNY and SVGAGI (reference sequence). The CDR3 here is CASSPGSNEQYF.

The chain has TRBV7-2 and TRBJ1-1. Per germline, CDR1 SGHTA and CDR2 FQGNSA. The CDR3 loop spans 13 amino acids. CDR3 loop: CASSKDGNTEAFF.

V gene TRBV6-4 combines with J gene TRBJ2-3. Germline loops: CDR1 MRHNA, CDR2 SNTAGT. This CDR3 is built from 15 residues. The CDR3 is CASSDSTASTDTQYF.

The chain has TRBV4-3 and TRBJ2-5; TCRdb lists TRBD2, though no DNA is available to test this call. Germline assignment: CDR1 LGHNA and CDR2 YSLEER. This CDR3 region has 15 residues. CDR3 in amino acids: CASSPGLAGVETQYF.

This sequence joins TRBV6-4 and TRBJ2-3; absent DNA, TCRdb's TRBD2 call cannot be checked. Germline V gives CDR1 MRHNA, CDR2 SNTAGT. This CDR3 comprises 14 residues. CDR3 sequence: CASSEAGGTDTQYF.

The rearrangement joins TRBV5-1 to TRBJ2-2; with no DNA, the TCRdb D assignment of TRBD1 cannot be verified. This CDR3 comprises 18 residues. From germline, CDR1 is SGHRS and CDR2 YFSETQ. CDR3 residues: CASSRDRDFLFYTGGLFF.

The chain recombines TRBV20-1 with TRBJ1-6; TCRdb's assignment of TRBD1 cannot be checked, as there is no DNA. The CDR3 consists of 15 residues. The germline V gene has CDR1 DFQATT and CDR2 SNEGSKA (reference sequence). The CDR3 protein is CSAQARDRGYSPLHF.

V is TRBV5-1 and J is TRBJ2-7; TCRdb lists TRBD2, though no DNA is available to test this call. CDR3 length equals 12 residues. CDR1 and CDR2 (germline): SGHRS, YFSETQ. The CDR3 here is CASTSGAGEQYF. Full variable domain (remainder filled in from reference TRBV5-1 and TRBJ2-7): KAGVTQTPRYLIKTRGQQVTLSCSPISGHRSVSWYQQTPGQGLQFLFEYFSETQRNKGNFPGRFSGRQFSNSRSEMNVSTLELGDSALYLCASTSGAGEQYFGPGTRLTVT.

This chain links TRBV29-1 with TRBJ1-2. The length of the CDR3 is 15 residues. Per germline, CDR1 SQVTM and CDR2 ANQGSEA. The CDR3 here is CSVGVGGELNYGYTF.

The gene calls are TRBV29-1 and TRBJ2-7; the TRBD1 assignment by TCRdb is unverifiable without DNA. Germline V CDR1 and CDR2: SQVTM, ANQGSEA. There are 13 residues in the CDR3. CDR3 loop: CSVTGPLSYEQYF.